The clone carrying this T cell receptor (beta chain) showed up just a few times. As yet, its antigen is unknown. With 2 bases clipped from V and 2 bases from J, the junction kept 2 bases outside the gene matches. CDR1 is SGDLS and CDR2 is YYNGEE in the germline V gene. The length of the CDR3 is 16 residues. This sample stems from a study of early stage breast cancer tumors. TCRdb keeps only in-frame clones here, not all; method: immunoSEQ multiplex PCR. The repertoire holds 5,800 or so clones, nearly 80% seen once, with approximately 10% in the top ten. Study-level points and caveats: Blood repertoires resembled normal breast more than tumor.

The clonotype was recovered from a person aged 70 to 85 with breast cancer. The material sequenced was normal breast tissue next to the tumor. The chain employs TRBV9 and TRBJ1-6, with 9 nucleotides matching TRBD1. Here the CDR3 reads CASSVGTGPYNSPLHF. The CDR3 nucleotides read TGTGCCAGCAGCGTCGGGACAGGGCCCTATAATTCACCCCTCCACTTT.